The rows below give T cell receptor beta chains drawn from one sample of a study of PD-L1 blockade in urothelial cancer. Some clones are missing from TCRdb's copy, which holds only in-frame ones; the method was immunoSEQ multiplex PCR. The sample lists fewer than 40,000 clones, approximately 91% occurring once. The source material was PBMCs, sampled around atezolizumab (anti-PD-L1) treatment. The receptors derive from a woman aged 55-70 years with urothelial cancer. Each CDR3 is given with its conserved first and last residue. The order of the fields is D gene, clone size, J gene, V gene, CDR3 protein, CDR3 DNA. A D gene is named only where the DNA matches it firmly. The listing skips clone size in some rows; elsewhere it reads once, few, many or a size class.

d_call: .; clone_size: .; j_call: TRBJ1-1; v_call: TRBV4-1; cdr3_aa: CASSQDRGGEAFF; cdr3_nt: TGCGCCAGCAGCCAAGATCGGGGGGGTGAAGCTTTCTTT
d_call: .; clone_size: .; j_call: TRBJ2-5; v_call: TRBV27; cdr3_aa: CASSLRSTRGQETQYF; cdr3_nt: TGTGCCAGCAGTTTACGCTCAACTAGAGGCCAAGAGACCCAGTACTTC
d_call: .; clone_size: .; j_call: TRBJ2-1; v_call: TRBV7-6; cdr3_aa: CASSSRDLPDNEQFF; cdr3_nt: TGTGCCAGCAGCTCCAGGGACTTACCAGACAATGAGCAGTTCTTC
d_call: .; clone_size: .; j_call: TRBJ2-5; v_call: TRBV7-8; cdr3_aa: CASSSDIRETQYF; cdr3_nt: TGTGCCAGCAGCTCGGACATTCGAGAGACCCAGTACTTC
d_call: .; clone_size: .; j_call: TRBJ2-7; v_call: TRBV28; cdr3_aa: CASSFDGSSSYEQYF; cdr3_nt: TGTGCCAGCAGTTTCGACGGGAGTAGCTCCTACGAGCAGTACTTC
d_call: TRBD1; clone_size: .; j_call: TRBJ1-1; v_call: TRBV29-1; cdr3_aa: CSADRGGNTEAFF; cdr3_nt: TGCAGCGCCGACAGGGGTGGGAACACTGAAGCTTTCTTT
d_call: TRBD1; clone_size: .; j_call: TRBJ2-7; v_call: TRBV5-6; cdr3_aa: CASSSRSRTGTYEQYF; cdr3_nt: TGTGCCAGCAGCTCGCGCTCTCGGACAGGAACCTACGAGCAGTACTTC
d_call: .; clone_size: .; j_call: TRBJ1-2; v_call: TRBV27; cdr3_aa: CATPEGKSSRGYTF; cdr3_nt: TGTGCCACCCCGGAGGGAAAGAGTAGTCGTGGCTACACCTTC
d_call: TRBD2; clone_size: .; j_call: TRBJ2-1; v_call: TRBV7-9; cdr3_aa: CASSPRGGKNYNEQFF; cdr3_nt: TGTGCCAGCAGCCCCCGGGGGGGAAAGAACTACAATGAGCAGTTCTTC
d_call: .; clone_size: .; j_call: TRBJ2-1; v_call: TRBV29-1; cdr3_aa: CSVEPKLVHEQFF; cdr3_nt: TGCAGCGTTGAACCCAAACTCGTCCATGAGCAGTTCTTC
d_call: TRBD2; clone_size: .; j_call: TRBJ2-1; v_call: TRBV9; cdr3_aa: CASSPLAGGSYNEQFF; cdr3_nt: TGTGCCAGCAGCCCGCTAGCGGGAGGGTCCTACAATGAGCAGTTCTTC
d_call: .; clone_size: .; j_call: TRBJ2-3; v_call: TRBV28; cdr3_aa: CASSFPVPTTDTQYF; cdr3_nt: TGTGCCAGCAGTTTCCCAGTGCCCACCACAGATACGCAGTATTTT
d_call: .; clone_size: .; j_call: TRBJ1-2; v_call: TRBV6-5; cdr3_aa: CASSYYPLRANYGYTF; cdr3_nt: TGTGCCAGCAGCTACTACCCCCTCCGAGCTAACTATGGCTACACCTTC
d_call: .; clone_size: .; j_call: TRBJ2-3; v_call: TRBV18; cdr3_aa: CASSPNVSGLISPQYF; cdr3_nt: TGTGCCAGCTCACCGAACGTTAGCGGATTAATCTCCCCGCAGTATTTT
d_call: TRBD1; clone_size: .; j_call: TRBJ2-3; v_call: TRBV7-3; cdr3_aa: CASSLRDRGPDTQYF; cdr3_nt: TGTGCCAGCAGCTTAAGGGACAGGGGACCAGATACGCAGTATTTT
d_call: .; clone_size: .; j_call: TRBJ2-1; v_call: TRBV11-3; cdr3_aa: CASSLGGGGYNEQFF; cdr3_nt: TGTGCCAGCAGCTTAGGGGGAGGTGGTTACAATGAGCAGTTCTTC
d_call: TRBD2; clone_size: once; j_call: TRBJ2-1; v_call: TRBV5-1; cdr3_aa: CASSLYSLAGSYNEQFF; cdr3_nt: TGCGCCAGCAGCTTGTATTCTCTAGCGGGTTCCTACAATGAGCAGTTCTTC
d_call: .; clone_size: .; j_call: TRBJ2-1; v_call: TRBV7-3; cdr3_aa: CASPMAGWYNEQFF; cdr3_nt: TGTGCCAGCCCCATGGCGGGATGGTACAATGAGCAGTTCTTC
d_call: .; clone_size: .; j_call: TRBJ1-3; v_call: TRBV28; cdr3_aa: CASSYGEGNTIYF; cdr3_nt: TGTGCCAGCAGTTACGGAGAAGGAAACACCATATATTTT
d_call: .; clone_size: .; j_call: TRBJ2-5; v_call: TRBV19; cdr3_aa: CASSIMVGRSETQYF; cdr3_nt: TGTGCCAGTAGTATAATGGTAGGGAGGAGTGAGACCCAGTACTTC